The 16 T cell receptor beta chains given below trace back to one sample, sequenced in a study of T cells after yellow fever vaccination. TCRdb analysed the 5' RACE reads with MiXCR anew, one entry per CDR3 protein. The top ten clones hold roughly 0.5% of a sample with 200,000 to 300,000 distinct CDR3 sequences, under 15% of them seen once. This sample comprised CD4+ T cells sorted from PBMCs, obtained 45 days after the yellow fever booster vaccination. These receptors all come from a man aged 30 to 45 who received the YFV17D yellow fever vaccine.

The rearrangement links TRBV7-2 to TRBJ1-1; tentative D call: TRBD1 (5 bases). There are 12 residues in the CDR3. Germline CDR1 SGHTA, CDR2 FQGNSA. V was trimmed by 3 bases and J by 8 bases, leaving 10 bases between them. The CDR3 region is CASSFGGMEAFF. CDR3 sequence (DNA): TGTGCCAGCAGCTTCGGGGGTATGGAAGCTTTCTTT.

This clonotype was seen a handful of times. The J gene is TRBJ2-2, the V gene TRBV7-8; TRBD2 matches at 8 bases. This CDR3 comprises 14 residues. Germline-derived CDR1 and CDR2 are SGHVS and FQNEAQ. Losses at the gene ends were 6 bases for V and 8 bases for J; bases not matched to a gene: 8. The CDR3 reads CASRWREDRGELFF. CDR3 DNA: TGTGCCAGCAGGTGGCGGGAGGATCGGGGGGAGCTGTTTTTT.

This sequence joins TRBV6-6 and TRBJ1-2, with D perhaps TRBD1 (5 bases). Germline assignment: CDR1 MNHNY and CDR2 SVGAGI (reference sequence). CDR3 length: 12 amino acids. V was shortened by 9 bases and J by 8 bases, with 16 bases between the two germline ends. CDR3 loop: CASRALQGGYTF. CDR3 nucleotide sequence: TGTGCCAGTCGGGCCCTCCAGGGCGGCTACACCTTC.

This clonotype was counted between two and nine times. The chain joins TRBV3-1 to TRBJ2-5; 12 positions agree with TRBD2. This CDR3 region has 17 residues. J was trimmed by 4 bases and V by 3 bases; bases with no gene match: 9. Germline V gives CDR1 LGHDT, CDR2 YNNKEL (reference sequence). CDR3 sequence: CASSQARLAGVRETQYF. DNA for the CDR3: TGTGCCAGCAGCCAGGCTCGACTAGCGGGAGTGAGAGAGACCCAGTACTTC.

Ten or more counts support this clonotype. The CDR3 protein is CATGQKRNQPQHF. DNA for the CDR3: TGTGCCACAGGACAGAAACGCAATCAGCCCCAGCATTTT. This chain uses TRBV6-2 or TRBV6-3 with TRBJ1-5; D is possibly TRBD1 (6 bases). The V and J ends lost 10 bases and 2 bases respectively, with 12 bases between them. CDR1 and CDR2 (germline): MNHEY, SVGEGT. The CDR3 runs 13 residues.

This clonotype was detected a few times. The genes are TRBV6-5 and TRBJ2-7; no clear D. V was cut by 7 bases and J by 3 bases, with 16 bases left in between. The CDR3 totals 14 residues. Germline V CDR1 and CDR2: MNHEY, SVGAGI. CDR3 protein: CASKFGSSNYEQYF. The CDR3 nucleotides are TGTGCCAGCAAGTTCGGGTCGTCCAACTACGAGCAGTACTTC.

This clonotype showed up many times. The chain couples TRBV29-1 to TRBJ2-7; 13 bases fit TRBD2. Germline V gene sequence: CDR1 SQVTM, CDR2 ANQGSEA. Unmatched junction bases numbered 0, after V lost 4 bases and J lost 3 bases. CDR3 size: 13 residues. The DNA of the CDR3 is TGCAGCGTTGGGACTAGCGGGAGCTACGAGCAGTACTTC. It is translated as CSVGTSGSYEQYF.

This clonotype was detected a few times. This sequence joins TRBV7-8 and TRBJ2-1; unclear D gene. CDR1 SGHVS and CDR2 FQNEAQ come from the germline V gene. The CDR3 is 12 amino acids. V lost 4 bases and J lost 10, with 11 bases in between. CDR3 nucleotides: TGTGCCAGCAGCTCCACGACCAGGGAGCAGTTCTTC. It yields the protein CASSSTTREQFF.

This clonotype was seen only a few times. V usage is TRBV5-6 and J usage is TRBJ2-5, with D perhaps assigned TRBD1 or TRBD2 (5 bases each). The CDR3 has 16 residues. Trimming left V 4 bases short and J 4 bases short, with 20 bases between. Germline V gives CDR1 SGHDT, CDR2 YYEEEE. The CDR3 DNA reads TGTGCCAGCAGCGATCGATTCAGGGTTGGGGGAGAGACCCAGTACTTC. The encoded protein is CASSDRFRVGGETQYF.

The chain couples TRBV4-3 to TRBJ2-6; D is tentatively TRBD1 or TRBD2 (5 bases each). Germline V CDR1 and CDR2: LGHNA, YSLEER. This CDR3 comprises 17 residues. With 0 bases removed from V and 2 bases from J, the gap between germline ends came to 11 bases. CDR3 bases: TGCGCCAGCAGCCAAGAGGGACGGTTCGCTGGGGCCAACGTCCTGACTTTC. The encoded protein is CASSQEGRFAGANVLTF.

The rearrangement joins TRBV18 to TRBJ2-5, with no clear D. Looked up from germline, CDR1 is KGHSH and CDR2 is LQKENI. The V end was cut by 6 bases, the J end by 5 bases, with 13 bases between. This CDR3 has 13 amino acids. The CDR3 here is CASSPAGDETQYF. CDR3 DNA: TGTGCCAGCTCTCCAGCTGGCGATGAGACCCAGTACTTC.

V gene TRBV24-1 combines with J gene TRBJ2-3; TRBD2 might be the D (5 bases). This CDR3 is 14 amino acids long. The V gene lost 5 bases and the J gene lost 2 bases, with 10 bases spanning the gap. Germline CDR1 KGHDR, CDR2 SFDVKD. The CDR3: CATSAKRDTDTQYF. The CDR3 region has the DNA TGTGCCACCAGTGCGAAACGGGACACAGATACGCAGTATTTT.

Notes on this clonotype: At one boundary the junction diverges from the germline segment, which might be a read error. The V and J genes are TRBV5-1 and TRBJ2-1; D unresolved. Germline lookup yields CDR1 SGHRS and CDR2 YFSETQ. The CDR3 totals 14 residues. The CDR3 reads CASSVGPSYNAQFF. CDR3 bases: TGCGCCAGCAGCGTCGGTCCCTCCTACAATGCGCAGTTCTTC.

Notes on this clonotype: A much larger clone lies a single base off, so this may be a read error. This chain connects TRBV7-9 to TRBJ2-1; a possible D gene is TRBD2 (5 bases). The CDR3 sequence is 15 residues long. V lost 5 bases and J 4 bases, leaving 15 bases between the germline ends. CDR1 and CDR2 from the germline V gene are SEHNR and FQNEAQ (reference sequence). CDR3 nucleotide sequence: TGTGCCAGCAGCCCTCGACCAGCGGAGTACAATGAGCAGTTCTTC. This translates into CASSPRPAEYNEQFF.

The genes are TRBV4-3 and TRBJ2-2, with a tentative D call TRBD1 (7 bases). This CDR3 has 17 residues. The germline V gene encodes CDR1 LGHNA and CDR2 YSLEER. V lost 3 bases, J lost 3 bases, and 17 bases lay in between. CDR3 in amino acids: CASSQDVSGGYTGELFF. CDR3 DNA sequence: TGCGCCAGCAGCCAGGATGTCTCAGGGGGGTACACCGGGGAGCTGTTTTTT.

This clonotype was seen more than once but under ten times. The V gene is TRBV20-1, the J gene TRBJ2-4, with 10 bases identical to TRBD2. This CDR3 has 16 residues. Unmatched junction bases numbered 9, after V lost 6 bases and J lost 1 base. Germline values: CDR1 DFQATT, CDR2 SNEGSKA (reference sequence). The CDR3, as DNA: TGCAGTGCCATTAACAGCGGGAGGGCCGCCAAAAACATTCAGTACTTC. As protein: CSAINSGRAAKNIQYF.